Listed below are T cell receptor beta chains from one sample, sequenced in a study of glioma-infiltrating T cells after dendritic cell vaccination. Some clones are missing from TCRdb's copy, which holds only in-frame ones; the method was immunoSEQ multiplex PCR. The table has under 5,000 clones, 93% seen once; the top ten hold more than 5%. Here the sequenced sample was blood, taken before dendritic cell vaccination. Source of these receptors: a human donor with glioblastoma. CDR3s include the opening cysteine and the closing phenylalanine or tryptophan. The order of the fields is J gene, CDR3 length, clone size, D gene, V gene, CDR3 DNA, CDR3 protein. A D gene is named only where the DNA matches it firmly. Where a row states a size, it is once, few, many or the class of an expanded clone; other rows omit it.

TRBJ2-6 16 NA NA TRBV18 TGTGCCAGCTCGCCAGACTCCGCCTCTGGGGCCAACGTCCTGACTTTC CASSPDSASGANVLTF
TRBJ1-1 15 NA NA TRBV7-9 TGTGCCAGCAGCTTTGGGGGAGGGGCGAACACTGAAGCTTTCTTT CASSFGGGANTEAFF
TRBJ2-7 15 once NA TRBV6-5 TGTGCCAGCAGCCCGACCCCCGCGGGTACCTACGAGCAGTACTTC CASSPTPAGTYEQYF
TRBJ2-1 15 NA TRBD1 TRBV7-9 TGTGCCAGCAGCTTAGACAGGGGTAATTACAATGAGCAGTTCTTC CASSLDRGNYNEQFF
TRBJ1-2 19 NA NA TRBV5-1 TGCGCCAGCAGCTTGGGTACAGGCCGAACTCTGGTCGACAACTATGGCTACACCTTC CASSLGTGRTLVDNYGYTF
TRBJ1-2 14 NA NA TRBV19 TGTGCCAGTAGTAGGACACGTACTAACTATGGCTACACCTTC CASSRTRTNYGYTF
TRBJ1-6 15 NA NA TRBV23-1 TGCGCCAGACGAAGACGGGGATCGTATAATTCACCCCTCCACTTT CARRRRGSYNSPLHF
TRBJ1-3 15 NA NA TRBV7-9 TGTGCCAGCAGTTACTTGCGACTCTCTGGAAACACCATATATTTT CASSYLRLSGNTIYF
TRBJ1-2 14 NA NA TRBV9 TGTGCCAGCAGCGTAGGAGGGGGTGACTATGGCTACACCTTC CASSVGGGDYGYTF
TRBJ2-1 13 once NA TRBV7-2 TGTGCCAGCAGCTCGACAGTACTCAATGAGCAGTTCTTC CASSSTVLNEQFF
TRBJ1-1 15 NA NA TRBV7-9 TGTGCCAGCAGCTCTACCGACAGCAGGAACACTGAAGCTTTCTTT CASSSTDSRNTEAFF
TRBJ2-1 15 NA TRBD2 TRBV5-1 TGCGCCAGCAGCTTGCGGCTAGCGGGAGGGGATGAGCAGTTCTTC CASSLRLAGGDEQFF
TRBJ2-7 13 NA NA TRBV6-6 TGTGCCAGCAGTTACTCGAGGCAGTACGAGCAGTACTTC CASSYSRQYEQYF
TRBJ2-7 14 NA TRBD1 TRBV2 TGTGCCAGCAGTGAAGGGACAGGCTCCTACGAGCAGTACTTC CASSEGTGSYEQYF
TRBJ2-3 15 NA NA TRBV9 TGTGCCGGCAGCGTAGCCGGAAAGAGGGCAGATACGCAGTATTTT CAGSVAGKRADTQYF
TRBJ2-1 15 NA TRBD2 TRBV29-1 TGCAGCGTTGAGCTAGCGGGAGGGCCAGAAAATGAGCAGTTCTTC CSVELAGGPENEQFF
TRBJ2-1 11 NA NA TRBV6-6 TGTGCCAGCAGACAGGGTAGTGAGCAGTTCTTC CASRQGSEQFF
TRBJ1-5 15 NA NA TRBV18 TGTGCCAGCTCAGCCAGGGGTAGCGGCAATCAGCCCCAGCATTTT CASSARGSGNQPQHF
TRBJ2-3 13 NA NA TRBV7-9 TGTGCCATCCGAGGCTCGGGGGCAGATACGCAGTATTTT CAIRGSGADTQYF
TRBJ2-7 12 NA NA TRBV5-5 TGTGCCAGCAGCTTCTCAGTTTACGAGCAGTACTTC CASSFSVYEQYF
TRBJ1-1 15 NA TRBD1 TRBV5-1 TGCGCCAGCAGCGTGACAGGGATTTCGAACACTGAAGCTTTCTTT CASSVTGISNTEAFF
TRBJ1-5 15 NA NA TRBV27 TGTGCCAGCAGTCCCGAGTCCGGGAGCCGTCAGCCCCAGCATTTT CASSPESGSRQPQHF
TRBJ2-6 15 once TRBD1 TRBV9 TGTGCCAGCTCGACAGGGGGCAATGGGGCCAACGTCCTGACTTTC CASSTGGNGANVLTF
TRBJ2-7 12 NA TRBD2 TRBV6-1 TGTGCCAGCAGTGGGGAGGGCTACGAGCAGTACTTC CASSGEGYEQYF
TRBJ2-4 11 NA TRBD1 TRBV5-1 TGCGCCAGCAGCTTCGGACAGGAGCAGTACTTC CASSFGQEQYF
TRBJ1-5 15 NA NA TRBV28 TGTGCCAGCAGTTTATCGGGGTGGGGTGGGCAGCCCCAGCATTTT CASSLSGWGGQPQHF
TRBJ1-2 13 NA TRBD1 TRBV6-1 TGTGCCAGCTCGGACAGGGGAGGGGGTGGCTACACCTTC CASSDRGGGGYTF
TRBJ2-5 13 NA TRBD2 TRBV7-3 TGTGCCAGCAGCGAGGGACTAGCGGGAACTTGGTACTTC CASSEGLAGTWYF
TRBJ2-7 14 NA NA TRBV9 TGTGCCAGCAGCGTACCACCAGGCGCCTACGAGCAGTACTTC CASSVPPGAYEQYF
TRBJ2-1 13 NA TRBD2 TRBV19 TGTGCCAGTAGACTAGCGGGAGACAATGAGCAGTTCTTC CASRLAGDNEQFF
TRBJ2-1 15 NA TRBD2 TRBV10-3 TGTGCCATCAGTGGACGCGGGAGGGATGGCAATGAGCAGTTCTTC CAISGRGRDGNEQFF
TRBJ2-1 16 once TRBD2 TRBV15 TGTGCCACCAGCACAGGGACTAGCGGGAGTCTACGCGAGCAGTTCTTC CATSTGTSGSLREQFF
TRBJ2-7 13 once NA TRBV19 TGTGCCAGTAGTCGTGGGGCCCCCTACGAGCAGTACTTC CASSRGAPYEQYF
TRBJ1-1 15 NA NA TRBV27 TGTGCCAGCAGTTTAGCGGGCACTGTGAACACTGAAGCTTTCTTT CASSLAGTVNTEAFF
TRBJ1-2 12 once NA TRBV28 TGTGCCAGCAGTTCCGGTATCTATGGCTACACCTTC CASSSGIYGYTF
TRBJ1-1 14 NA TRBD1 TRBV28 TGTGCCAGCAGTTCCGGACAGGGTGACACTGAAGCTTTCTTT CASSSGQGDTEAFF
TRBJ1-2 15 NA NA TRBV6-5 TGTGCCAGCAGCCCTTCAGGGGTAGCTAACTATGGCTACACCTTC CASSPSGVANYGYTF
TRBJ2-7 15 NA TRBD2 TRBV6-1 TGTGCCAGTGGGTGGGCTAGCGGGGGAACCTACGAGCAGTACTTC CASGWASGGTYEQYF
TRBJ2-1 18 NA TRBD2 TRBV5-1 TGCGCCAGCAGCTCGGGACTAGCGGGAGGAATAACCTTCGGTGAGCAGTTCTTC CASSSGLAGGITFGEQFF
TRBJ2-2 11 NA NA TRBV10-3 TGTGCCATCGGACAAACCGGGGAGCTGTTTTTT CAIGQTGELFF
TRBJ2-1 15 NA TRBD2 TRBV28 TGTGCCAGCAGTCGGACTAGCGGGAGATCCCGGGTTCTGTTCTTC CASSRTSGRSRVLFF
TRBJ2-5 17 once NA TRBV4-1 TGCGCCAGCAGCCAAGTCCAGGTCCGCCCCATCACGGAGACCCAGTACTTC CASSQVQVRPITETQYF
TRBJ2-7 15 NA NA TRBV5-4 TGTGCCAGCAGCCTCCGTCGGGAGACGAAGGACGAGCAGTACTTC CASSLRRETKDEQYF
TRBJ1-4 16 NA TRBD1 TRBV11-2 TGTGCCAGCAGCTTAGGTATCAGGGGGCTAAACGAAAAACTGTTTTTT CASSLGIRGLNEKLFF
TRBJ2-6 15 NA NA TRBV7-9 TGTGCCAGCAGCCCCGAGGGGGCTGGGGCCAACGTCCTGACTTTC CASSPEGAGANVLTF
TRBJ1-1 11 once NA TRBV10-3 TGTGCCACCCGGGGGAACACTGAAGCTTTCTTT CATRGNTEAFF
TRBJ2-7 14 NA TRBD1 TRBV7-8 TGTGCCAGCAGCCCCCGGGACAGAGCCTACGAGCAGTACTTC CASSPRDRAYEQYF